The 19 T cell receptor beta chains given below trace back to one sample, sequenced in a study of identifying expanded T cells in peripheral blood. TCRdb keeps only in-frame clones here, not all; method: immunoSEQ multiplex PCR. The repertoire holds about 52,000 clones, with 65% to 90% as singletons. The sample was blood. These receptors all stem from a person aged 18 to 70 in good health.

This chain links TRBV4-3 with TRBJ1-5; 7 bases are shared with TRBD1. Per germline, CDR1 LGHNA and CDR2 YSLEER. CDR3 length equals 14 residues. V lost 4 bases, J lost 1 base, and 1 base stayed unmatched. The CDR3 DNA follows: TGCGCCAGCAGCCTGGGACAGAGCAATCAGCCCCAGCATTTT. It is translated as CASSLGQSNQPQHF.

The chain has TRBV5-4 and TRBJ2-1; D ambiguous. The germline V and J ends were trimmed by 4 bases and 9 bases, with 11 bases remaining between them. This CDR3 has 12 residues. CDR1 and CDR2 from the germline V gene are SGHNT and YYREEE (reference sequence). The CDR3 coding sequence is TGTGCCAGCAGCCAGCCTGCCACTGAGCAGTTCTTC. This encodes CASSQPATEQFF.

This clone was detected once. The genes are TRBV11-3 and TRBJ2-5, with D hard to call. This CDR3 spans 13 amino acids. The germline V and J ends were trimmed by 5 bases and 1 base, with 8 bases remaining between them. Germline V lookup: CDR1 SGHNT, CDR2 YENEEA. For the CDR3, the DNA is TGTGCCAGCAGCCCCCCCATCCAAGAGACCCAGTACTTC. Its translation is CASSPPIQETQYF. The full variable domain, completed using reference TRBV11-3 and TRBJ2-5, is EAGVVQSPRYKIIEKKQPVAFWCNPISGHNTLYWYLQNLGQGPELLIRYENEEAVDDSQLPKDRFSAERLKGVDSTLKIQPAELGDSAVYLCASSPPIQETQYFGPGTRLLVL.

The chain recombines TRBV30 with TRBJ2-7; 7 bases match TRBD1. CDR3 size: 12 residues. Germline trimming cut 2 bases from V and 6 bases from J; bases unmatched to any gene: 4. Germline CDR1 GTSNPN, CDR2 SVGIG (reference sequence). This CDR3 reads CAWSPRQGEQYF. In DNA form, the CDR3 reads TGTGCCTGGAGTCCGCGACAGGGCGAGCAGTACTTC.

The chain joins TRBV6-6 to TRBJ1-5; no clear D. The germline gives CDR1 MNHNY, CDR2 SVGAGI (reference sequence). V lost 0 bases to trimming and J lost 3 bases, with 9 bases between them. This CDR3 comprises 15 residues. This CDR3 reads CASSYSGRNNQPQHF. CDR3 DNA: TGTGCCAGCAGTTACTCAGGGCGAAACAATCAGCCCCAGCATTTT.

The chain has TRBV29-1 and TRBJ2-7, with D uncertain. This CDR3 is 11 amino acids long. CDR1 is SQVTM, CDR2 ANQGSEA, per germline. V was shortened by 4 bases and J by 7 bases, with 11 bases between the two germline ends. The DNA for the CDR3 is TGCAGCGTTGGGTCTTTACAAGAGCAGTACTTC. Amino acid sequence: CSVGSLQEQYF.

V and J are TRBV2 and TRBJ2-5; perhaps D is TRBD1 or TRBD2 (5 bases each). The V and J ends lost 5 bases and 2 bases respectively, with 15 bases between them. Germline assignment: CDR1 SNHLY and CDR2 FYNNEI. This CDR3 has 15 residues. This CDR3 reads CASSYTGAAQETQYF. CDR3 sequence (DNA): TGTGCCAGCAGTTACACCGGGGCGGCACAAGAGACCCAGTACTTC.

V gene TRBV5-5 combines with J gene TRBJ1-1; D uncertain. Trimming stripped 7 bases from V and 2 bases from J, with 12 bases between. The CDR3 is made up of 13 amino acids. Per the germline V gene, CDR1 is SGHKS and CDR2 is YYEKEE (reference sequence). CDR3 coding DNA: TGTGCCAGCGGGCTAGGGCCAAACACTGAAGCTTTCTTT. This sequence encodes CASGLGPNTEAFF.

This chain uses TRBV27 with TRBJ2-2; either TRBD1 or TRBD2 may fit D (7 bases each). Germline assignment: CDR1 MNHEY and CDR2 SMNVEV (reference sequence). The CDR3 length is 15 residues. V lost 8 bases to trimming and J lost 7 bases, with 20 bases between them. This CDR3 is CASGPWEGADGELFF. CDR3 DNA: TGTGCCAGCGGACCATGGGAGGGGGCGGACGGGGAGCTGTTTTTT.

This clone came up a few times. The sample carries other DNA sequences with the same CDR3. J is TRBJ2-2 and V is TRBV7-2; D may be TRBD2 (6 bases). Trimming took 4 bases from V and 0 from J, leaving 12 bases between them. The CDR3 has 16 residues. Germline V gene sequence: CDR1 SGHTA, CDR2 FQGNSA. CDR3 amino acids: CASSSPGLANTGELFF. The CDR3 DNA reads TGTGCCAGCAGCTCCCCGGGACTTGCGAACACCGGGGAGCTGTTTTTT. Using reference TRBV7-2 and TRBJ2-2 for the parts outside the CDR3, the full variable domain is GAGVSQSPSNKVTEKGKDVELRCDPISGHTALYWYRQSLGQGLEFLIYFQGNSAPDKSGLPSDRFSAERTGGSVSTLTIQRTQQEDSAVYLCASSSPGLANTGELFFGEGSRLTVL.

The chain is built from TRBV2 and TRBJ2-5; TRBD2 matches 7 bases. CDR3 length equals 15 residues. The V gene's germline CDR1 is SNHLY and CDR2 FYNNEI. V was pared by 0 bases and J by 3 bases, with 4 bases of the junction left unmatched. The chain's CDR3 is CASSEARGNEETQYF. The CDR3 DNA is TGTGCCAGCAGTGAAGCGCGGGGGAACGAAGAGACCCAGTACTTC.

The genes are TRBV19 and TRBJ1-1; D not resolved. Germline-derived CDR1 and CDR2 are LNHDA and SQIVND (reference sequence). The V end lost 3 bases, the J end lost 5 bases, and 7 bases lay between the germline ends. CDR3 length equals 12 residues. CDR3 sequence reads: CASSMAGTEAFF. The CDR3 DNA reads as TGTGCCAGTAGTATGGCCGGGACTGAAGCTTTCTTT.

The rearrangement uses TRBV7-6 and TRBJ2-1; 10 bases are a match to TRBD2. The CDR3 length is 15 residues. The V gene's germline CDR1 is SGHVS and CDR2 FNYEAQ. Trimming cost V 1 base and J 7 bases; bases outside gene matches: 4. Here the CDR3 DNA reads TGTGCCAGCAGCTTAGGAGCGGGAGGGTTAAATGAGCAGTTCTTC. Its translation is CASSLGAGGLNEQFF.

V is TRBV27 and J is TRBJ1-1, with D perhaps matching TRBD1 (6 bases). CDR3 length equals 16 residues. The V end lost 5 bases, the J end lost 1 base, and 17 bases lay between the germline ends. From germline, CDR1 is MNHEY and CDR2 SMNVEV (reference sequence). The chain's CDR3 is CASSLGGWGPNTEAFF. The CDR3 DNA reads TGTGCCAGCAGTCTAGGGGGATGGGGGCCGAACACTGAAGCTTTCTTT.

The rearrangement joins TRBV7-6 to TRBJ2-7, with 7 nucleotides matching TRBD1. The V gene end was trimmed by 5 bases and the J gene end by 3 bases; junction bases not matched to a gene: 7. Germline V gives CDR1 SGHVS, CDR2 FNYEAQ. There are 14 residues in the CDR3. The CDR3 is CASSPEGGGYEQYF. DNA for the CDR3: TGTGCCAGCAGCCCGGAAGGGGGCGGCTACGAGCAGTACTTC.

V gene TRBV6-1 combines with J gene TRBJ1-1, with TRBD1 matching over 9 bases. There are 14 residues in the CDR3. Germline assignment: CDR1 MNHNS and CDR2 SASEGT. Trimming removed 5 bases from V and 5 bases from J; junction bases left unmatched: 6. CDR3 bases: TGTGCCAGCAGTTCCTTGACAGGGGGAACTGAAGCTTTCTTT. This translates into CASSSLTGGTEAFF.

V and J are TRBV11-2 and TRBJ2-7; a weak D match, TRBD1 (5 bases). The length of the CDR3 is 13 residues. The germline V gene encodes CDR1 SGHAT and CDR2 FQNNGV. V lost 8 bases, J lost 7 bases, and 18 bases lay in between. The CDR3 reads CASSTEYFGEQYF. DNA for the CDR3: TGTGCCAGCTCGACAGAATACTTCGGGGAGCAGTACTTC.

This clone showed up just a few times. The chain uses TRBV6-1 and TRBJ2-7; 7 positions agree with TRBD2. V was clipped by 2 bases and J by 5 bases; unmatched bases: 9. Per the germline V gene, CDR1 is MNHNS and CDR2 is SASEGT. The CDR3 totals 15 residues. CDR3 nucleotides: TGTGCCAGCAGTGAATCGGGGGGTAATAGAAACGAGCAGTACTTC. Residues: CASSESGGNRNEQYF.

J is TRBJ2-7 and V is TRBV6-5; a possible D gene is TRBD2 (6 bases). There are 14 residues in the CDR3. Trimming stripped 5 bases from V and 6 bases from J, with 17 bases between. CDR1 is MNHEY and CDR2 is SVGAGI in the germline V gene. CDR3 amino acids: CASSARGGPREQYF. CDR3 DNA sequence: TGTGCCAGCAGTGCGCGTGGAGGGCCGCGCGAGCAGTACTTC.